A single sample gave rise to the 10 T cell receptor beta chains below, sequenced in a study of shared clonotypes between healthy human individuals. Sequencing used immunoSEQ multiplex PCR; TCRdb keeps in-frame clones, though not all of them. The repertoire holds 2.3 million or so clones, with approximately 93% as singletons. Material: naive CD4+ T cells from PBMCs. As to subset: CD45RA+ positively selected. Source of these receptors: a man aged 18 to 29 in good health. Some clones in this sample may be carry-over from other donors' samples.

This clone was observed once. The chain links TRBV28 to TRBJ2-5; D gene ambiguous. The germline V gene encodes CDR1 MDHEN and CDR2 SYDVKM. The ends were cut back, 4 bases at V and 0 bases at J, with 12 bases in the middle. CDR3 length: 15 residues. CDR3 in amino acids: CASSSGRRYQETQYF. In nucleotides, the CDR3 is TGTGCCAGCAGTTCGGGCCGAAGGTACCAAGAGACCCAGTACTTC.

Of note for this clone: This sample includes further DNA sequences coding for the same CDR3. J is TRBJ2-5 and V is TRBV19; 8 bases fit TRBD2. Germline V gene sequence: CDR1 LNHDA, CDR2 SQIVND (reference sequence). The CDR3 extends over 14 amino acids. V dropped 4 bases and J dropped 5; count of bases not matched to a gene: 6. The CDR3: CASSNLAGGETQYF. In DNA form, the CDR3 reads TGTGCCAGTAGTAACCTGGCGGGAGGCGAGACCCAGTACTTC.

This clone was recorded once. The CDR3 DNA follows: TGTGCCACTGTAGGGGCGGCGCCCACCGGGGAGCTGTTTTTT. As protein: CATVGAAPTGELFF. The chain joins TRBV19 to TRBJ2-2, with a weak D call TRBD1 (5 bases). The germline V and J ends were trimmed by 10 bases and 4 bases, with 16 bases remaining between them. This CDR3 comprises 14 residues. Germline assignment: CDR1 LNHDA and CDR2 SQIVND (reference sequence).

The rearrangement links TRBV7-9 to TRBJ2-5; 7 nucleotides match TRBD2. This CDR3 is 16 amino acids long. The germline V gene encodes CDR1 SEHNR and CDR2 FQNEAQ (reference sequence). V lost 2 bases to trimming and J lost 5 bases; unmatched junction nucleotides: 11. The CDR3 bases are TGTGCCAGCAGCTTACGTTATTGGCGGGAGAGGGAGACCCAGTACTTC. This sequence encodes CASSLRYWRERETQYF.

The chain carries TRBV19 and TRBJ1-2; 7 nucleotides line up with TRBD1. CDR3 length: 15 residues. Trimming removed 2 bases from V and 4 bases from J; junction bases left unmatched: 7. Germline V lookup: CDR1 LNHDA, CDR2 SQIVND (reference sequence). The CDR3 bases are TGTGCCAGTAGTATAAGTCGACAGGGAGTCTATGGCTACACCTTC. Translation: CASSISRQGVYGYTF.

This chain joins TRBV4-1 and TRBJ2-1, with D maybe TRBD2 (5 bases). This CDR3 has 17 amino acids. Germline V gene data show CDR1 as MGHRA and CDR2 as YSYEKL. V was shortened by 1 base and J by 0 bases, with 13 bases between the two germline ends. CDR3 sequence: CASSQGSSSYSYNEQFF. For the CDR3, the DNA is TGCGCCAGCAGCCAAGGGTCTAGCTCTTACTCCTACAATGAGCAGTTCTTC.

The chain employs TRBV2 and TRBJ1-4; D not resolved. Germline V lookup: CDR1 SNHLY, CDR2 FYNNEI. Trimming took 9 bases from V and 3 from J, leaving 11 bases between them. The CDR3 covers 13 residues. CDR3 protein: CASCEWSNEKLFF. DNA for the CDR3: TGTGCCAGTTGTGAGTGGTCTAATGAAAAACTGTTTTTT.

The CDR3 region is CASGRGDRGPETQYF. The CDR3 coding sequence is TGTGCTAGTGGTAGAGGGGACAGGGGGCCAGAGACCCAGTACTTC. The chain joins TRBV12-5 to TRBJ2-5; 12 nucleotides line up with TRBD1. The CDR3 extends over 15 amino acids. Germline assignment: CDR1 LGHNT and CDR2 FRNRAP. The J segment lost 4 bases and the V segment lost 5 bases, leaving 5 bases of the junction unmatched.

This chain joins TRBV21-1 and TRBJ2-2; the table assigns TRBD1, which was not confirmed against the DNA. TRBV21-1 is recorded as a pseudogene. This CDR3 region has 18 residues. DNA of the CDR3: TGTGCCAGCAGCAAAGACGGGACATTCCCCCTGGCCACCGGGGAGCTGTTTTTT. It specifies CASSKDGTFPLATGELFF.

This rearrangement joins TRBV9 to TRBJ2-7, with TRBD1 identical over 9 bases. CDR3 size: 17 residues. With 4 bases clipped from V and 2 bases from J, the junction kept 13 bases outside the gene matches. Germline-derived CDR1 and CDR2 are SGDLS and YYNGEE. CDR3 amino acids: CASSRQSTTGGPYEQYF. CDR3 sequence (DNA): TGTGCCAGCAGCCGACAATCGACGACAGGGGGTCCCTACGAGCAGTACTTC.